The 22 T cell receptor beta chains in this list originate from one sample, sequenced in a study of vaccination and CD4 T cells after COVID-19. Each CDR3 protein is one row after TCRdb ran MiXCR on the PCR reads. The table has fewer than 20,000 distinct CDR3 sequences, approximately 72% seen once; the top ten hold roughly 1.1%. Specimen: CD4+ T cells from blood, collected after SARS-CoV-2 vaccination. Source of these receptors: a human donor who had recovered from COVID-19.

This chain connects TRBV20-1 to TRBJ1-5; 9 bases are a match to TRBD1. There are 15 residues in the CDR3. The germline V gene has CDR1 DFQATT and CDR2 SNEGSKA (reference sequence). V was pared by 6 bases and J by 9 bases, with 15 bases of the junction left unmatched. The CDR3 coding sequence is TGCAGTGCAGCGGACAGGGGACGGCCCGGGCGGCCCCAGCATTTT. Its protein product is CSAADRGRPGRPQHF.

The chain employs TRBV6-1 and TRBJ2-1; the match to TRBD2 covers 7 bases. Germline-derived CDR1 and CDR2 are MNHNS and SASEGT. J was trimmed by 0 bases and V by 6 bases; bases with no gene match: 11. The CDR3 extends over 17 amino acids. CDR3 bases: TGTGCCAGCAGGGGGTTGCTAGCGGTCAGCTCCTACAATGAGCAGTTCTTC. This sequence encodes CASRGLLAVSSYNEQFF.

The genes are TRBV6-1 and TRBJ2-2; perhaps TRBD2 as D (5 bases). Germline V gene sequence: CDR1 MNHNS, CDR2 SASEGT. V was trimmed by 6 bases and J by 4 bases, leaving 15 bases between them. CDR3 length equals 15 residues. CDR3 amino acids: CASSKGDWGTGELFF. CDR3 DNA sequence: TGTGCCAGCAGCAAGGGAGACTGGGGCACCGGGGAGCTGTTTTTT.

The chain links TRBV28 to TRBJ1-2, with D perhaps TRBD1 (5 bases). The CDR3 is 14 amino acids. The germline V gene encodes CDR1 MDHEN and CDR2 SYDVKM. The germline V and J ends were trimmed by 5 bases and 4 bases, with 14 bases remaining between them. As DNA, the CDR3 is TGTGCCAGCAGTCCACCAGGGTCCTTCTATGGCTACACCTTC. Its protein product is CASSPPGSFYGYTF.

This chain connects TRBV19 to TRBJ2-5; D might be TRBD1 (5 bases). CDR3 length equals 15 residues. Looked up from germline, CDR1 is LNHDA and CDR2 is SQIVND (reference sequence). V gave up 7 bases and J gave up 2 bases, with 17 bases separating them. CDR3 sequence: CASTPRGVRQETQYF. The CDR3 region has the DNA TGTGCCAGTACCCCTAGGGGCGTACGTCAAGAGACCCAGTACTTC.

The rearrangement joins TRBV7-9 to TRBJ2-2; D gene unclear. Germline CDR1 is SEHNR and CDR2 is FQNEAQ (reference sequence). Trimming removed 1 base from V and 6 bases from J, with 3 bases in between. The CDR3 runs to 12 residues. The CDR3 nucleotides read TGTGCCAGCAGCTTAGTTTCCGGGGAGCTGTTTTTT. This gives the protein CASSLVSGELFF.

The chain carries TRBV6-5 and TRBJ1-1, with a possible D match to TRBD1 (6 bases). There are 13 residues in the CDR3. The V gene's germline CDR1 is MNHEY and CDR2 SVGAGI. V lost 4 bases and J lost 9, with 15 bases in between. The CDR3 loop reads CASSFPGGQQAFF. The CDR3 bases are TGTGCCAGCAGTTTCCCTGGGGGACAACAAGCTTTCTTT.

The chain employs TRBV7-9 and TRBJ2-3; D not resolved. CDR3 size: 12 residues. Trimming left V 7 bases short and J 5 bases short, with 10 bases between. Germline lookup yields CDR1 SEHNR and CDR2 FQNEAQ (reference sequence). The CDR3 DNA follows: TGTGCCAGCACTCTCCGCGAAGATACGCAGTATTTT. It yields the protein CASTLREDTQYF.

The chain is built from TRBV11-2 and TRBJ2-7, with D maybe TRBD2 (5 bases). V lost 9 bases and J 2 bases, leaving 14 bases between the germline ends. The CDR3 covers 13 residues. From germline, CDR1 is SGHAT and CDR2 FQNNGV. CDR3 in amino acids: CARQFGMTYEQYF. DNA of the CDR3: TGTGCCAGACAATTCGGGATGACCTACGAGCAGTACTTC. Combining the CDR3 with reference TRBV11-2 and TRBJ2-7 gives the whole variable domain EAGVAQSPRYKIIEKRQSVAFWCNPISGHATLYWYQQILGQGPKLLIQFQNNGVVDDSQLPKDRFSAERLKGVDSTLKIQPAKLEDSAVYLCARQFGMTYEQYFGPGTRLTVT.

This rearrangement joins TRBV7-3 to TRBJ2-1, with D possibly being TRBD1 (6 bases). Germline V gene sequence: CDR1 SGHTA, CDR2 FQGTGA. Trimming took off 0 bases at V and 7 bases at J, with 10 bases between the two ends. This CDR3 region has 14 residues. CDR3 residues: CASSLTGGGNEQFF. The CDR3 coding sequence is TGTGCCAGCAGCTTAACTGGGGGCGGGAATGAGCAGTTCTTC.

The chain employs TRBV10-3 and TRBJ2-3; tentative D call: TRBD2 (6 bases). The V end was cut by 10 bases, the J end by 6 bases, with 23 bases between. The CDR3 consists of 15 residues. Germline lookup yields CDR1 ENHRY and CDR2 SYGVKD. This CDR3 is CATRRDFGTRDTQYF. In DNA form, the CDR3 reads TGTGCCACCCGCCGGGACTTCGGGACGCGGGATACGCAGTATTTT.

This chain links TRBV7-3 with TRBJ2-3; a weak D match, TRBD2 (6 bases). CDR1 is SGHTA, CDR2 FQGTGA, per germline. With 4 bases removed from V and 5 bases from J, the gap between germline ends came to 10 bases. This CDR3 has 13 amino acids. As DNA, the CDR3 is TGTGCCAGCAGCTCACTAGCCGGAGATACGCAGTATTTT. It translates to CASSSLAGDTQYF.

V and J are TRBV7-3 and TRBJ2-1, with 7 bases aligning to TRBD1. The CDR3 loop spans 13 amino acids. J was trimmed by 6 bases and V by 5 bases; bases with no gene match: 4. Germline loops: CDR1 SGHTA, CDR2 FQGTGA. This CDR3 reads CASSPDRPNEQFF. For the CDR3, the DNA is TGTGCCAGCAGCCCGGACAGGCCCAATGAGCAGTTCTTC.

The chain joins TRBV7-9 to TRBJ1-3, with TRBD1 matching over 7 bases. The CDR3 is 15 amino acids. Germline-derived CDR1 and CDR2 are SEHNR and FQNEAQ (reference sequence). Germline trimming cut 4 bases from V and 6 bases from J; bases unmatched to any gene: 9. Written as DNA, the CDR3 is TGTGCCAGCAGCTCCACCAGACAGGGACTAAACACCATATATTTT. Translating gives CASSSTRQGLNTIYF.

CDR3 protein: CASSLPGRSSYEQYF. The CDR3 DNA reads TGTGCCAGCAGCCTACCAGGGAGGAGCTCCTACGAGCAGTACTTC. The chain recombines TRBV7-8 with TRBJ2-7; perhaps TRBD2 as D (6 bases). Germline V gives CDR1 SGHVS, CDR2 FQNEAQ. Trimming took off 5 bases at V and 0 bases at J, with 14 bases between the two ends. This CDR3 spans 15 amino acids.

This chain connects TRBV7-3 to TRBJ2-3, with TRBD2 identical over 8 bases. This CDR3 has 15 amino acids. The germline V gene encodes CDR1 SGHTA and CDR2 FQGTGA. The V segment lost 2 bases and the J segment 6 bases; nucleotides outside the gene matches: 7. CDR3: CASSLRGRSDDTQYF. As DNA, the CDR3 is TGTGCCAGCAGCTTACGCGGGAGGTCGGATGATACGCAGTATTTT.

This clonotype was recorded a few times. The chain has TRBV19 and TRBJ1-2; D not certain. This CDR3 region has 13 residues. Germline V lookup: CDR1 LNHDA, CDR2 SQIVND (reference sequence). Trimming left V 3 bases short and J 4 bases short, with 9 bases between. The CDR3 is CASSITQTYGYTF. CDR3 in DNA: TGTGCCAGTAGTATCACACAGACCTATGGCTACACCTTC.

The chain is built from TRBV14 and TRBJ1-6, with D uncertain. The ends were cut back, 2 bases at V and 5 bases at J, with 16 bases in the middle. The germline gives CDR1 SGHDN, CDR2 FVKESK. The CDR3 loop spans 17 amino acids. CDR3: CASSQWGARGNNSPLHF. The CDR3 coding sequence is TGTGCCAGCAGCCAATGGGGAGCTAGAGGGAATAATTCACCCCTCCACTTT.

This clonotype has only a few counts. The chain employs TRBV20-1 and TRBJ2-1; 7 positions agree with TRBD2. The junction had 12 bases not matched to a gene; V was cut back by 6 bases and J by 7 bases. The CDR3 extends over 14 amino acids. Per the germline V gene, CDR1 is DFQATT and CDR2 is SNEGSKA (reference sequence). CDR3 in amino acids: CSAPRGSGKNEQFF. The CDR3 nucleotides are TGCAGTGCACCTCGGGGGAGCGGGAAGAATGAGCAGTTCTTC.

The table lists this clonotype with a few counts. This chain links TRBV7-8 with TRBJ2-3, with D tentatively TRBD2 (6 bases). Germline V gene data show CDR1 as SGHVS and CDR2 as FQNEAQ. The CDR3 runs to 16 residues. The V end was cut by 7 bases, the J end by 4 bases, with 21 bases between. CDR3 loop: CASTLGLARSADTQYF. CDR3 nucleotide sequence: TGTGCCAGCACCCTAGGGCTAGCGCGATCGGCAGATACGCAGTATTTT.

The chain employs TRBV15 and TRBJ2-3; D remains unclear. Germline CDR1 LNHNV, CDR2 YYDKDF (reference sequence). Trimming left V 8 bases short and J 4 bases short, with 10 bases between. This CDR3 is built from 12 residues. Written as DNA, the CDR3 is TGTGCCACCGTAGGCTTCGCAGATACGCAGTATTTT. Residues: CATVGFADTQYF. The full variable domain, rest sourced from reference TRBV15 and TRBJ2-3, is DAMVIQNPRYQVTQFGKPVTLSCSQTLNHNVMYWYQQKSSQAPKLLFHYYDKDFNNEADTPDNFQSRRPNTSFCFLDIRSPGLGDTAMYLCATVGFADTQYFGPGTRLTVL.

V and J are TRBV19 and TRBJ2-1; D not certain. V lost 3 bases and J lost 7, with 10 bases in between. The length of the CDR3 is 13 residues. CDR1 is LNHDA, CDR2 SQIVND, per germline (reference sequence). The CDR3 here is CASSMGRSNEQFF. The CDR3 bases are TGTGCCAGTAGTATGGGTAGGAGTAATGAGCAGTTCTTC.